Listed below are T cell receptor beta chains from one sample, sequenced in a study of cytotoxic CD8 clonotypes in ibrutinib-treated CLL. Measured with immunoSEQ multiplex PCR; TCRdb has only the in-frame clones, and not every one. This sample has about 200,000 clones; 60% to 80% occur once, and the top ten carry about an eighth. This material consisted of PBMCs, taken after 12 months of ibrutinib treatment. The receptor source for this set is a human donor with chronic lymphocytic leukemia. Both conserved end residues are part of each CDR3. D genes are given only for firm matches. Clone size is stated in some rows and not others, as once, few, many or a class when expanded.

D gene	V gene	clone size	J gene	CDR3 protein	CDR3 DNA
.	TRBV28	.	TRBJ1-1	CASMPAKNTEAFF	TGTGCCAGCATGCCAGCAAAGAACACTGAAGCTTTCTTT
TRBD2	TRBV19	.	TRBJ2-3	CASSSGGSGRADTQYF	TGTGCCAGTAGTTCGGGGGGTAGCGGGAGAGCAGATACGCAGTATTTT
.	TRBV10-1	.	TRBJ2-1	CASSYQMTNEQFF	TGCGCCAGCAGCTACCAGATGACCAATGAGCAGTTCTTC
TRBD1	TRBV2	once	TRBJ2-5	CASSSDRGHETQYF	TGTGCCAGCAGTTCGGACAGGGGGCACGAGACCCAGTACTTC
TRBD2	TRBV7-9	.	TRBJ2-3	CASSQGLAQDTQYF	TGTGCCAGCAGCCAAGGACTAGCGCAGGATACGCAGTATTTT
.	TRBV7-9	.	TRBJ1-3	CASSLIGQGIATIYF	TGTGCCAGCAGCTTAATTGGGCAGGGAATCGCCACCATATATTTT
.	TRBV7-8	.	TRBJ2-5	CASSPSPGGETQYF	TGTGCCAGCAGCCCTAGTCCAGGGGGGGAGACCCAGTACTTC
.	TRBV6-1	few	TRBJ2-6	CAALPSGSGANVLTF	TGTGCCGCACTCCCTTCGGGCTCTGGGGCCAACGTCCTGACTTTC
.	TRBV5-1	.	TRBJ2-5	CASSTPRRGETQYF	TGCGCCAGCAGCACACCTCGGCGAGGGGAGACCCAGTACTTC
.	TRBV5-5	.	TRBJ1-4	CASSFGGASANEKLFF	TGTGCCAGCAGCTTCGGGGGCGCCTCGGCTAATGAAAAACTGTTTTTT
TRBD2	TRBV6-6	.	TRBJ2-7	CASSYNPGLAGEQYF	TGTGCCAGCAGCTACAATCCGGGACTAGCAGGGGAGCAGTACTTC
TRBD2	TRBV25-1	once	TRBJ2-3	CASSEAWTSGRGDTQYF	TGTGCCAGCAGTGAGGCATGGACTAGCGGAAGGGGGGATACGCAGTATTTT
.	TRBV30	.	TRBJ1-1	CAWSWAGDTEAFF	TGTGCCTGGAGTTGGGCCGGGGACACTGAAGCTTTCTTT
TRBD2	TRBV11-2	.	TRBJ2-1	CASSRLPASGGNEQFF	TGTGCCAGCAGCCGCCTACCTGCTAGCGGGGGAAATGAGCAGTTCTTC
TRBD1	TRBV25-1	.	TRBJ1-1	CASREGARETEAFF	TGTGCCAGCCGGGAGGGGGCGAGGGAAACTGAAGCTTTCTTT
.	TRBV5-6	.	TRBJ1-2	CASSVRVLHGYTF	TGTGCCAGCAGTGTGCGGGTCCTACATGGCTACACCTTC
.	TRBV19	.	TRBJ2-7	CASSTTGHPDPYEQYF	TGTGCCAGTAGTACGACGGGTCACCCCGACCCCTACGAGCAGTACTTC
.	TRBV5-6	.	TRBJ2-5	CASSLGRETQYF	TGTGCCAGCAGCTTGGGGCGGGAGACCCAGTACTTC
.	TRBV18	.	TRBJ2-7	CASSPPPGMSEQYF	TGTGCCAGCTCACCACCCCCAGGGATGAGCGAGCAGTACTTC
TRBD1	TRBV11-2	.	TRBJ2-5	CASSLDRRQETQYF	TGTGCCAGCAGCCTGGACAGGCGACAAGAGACCCAGTACTTC
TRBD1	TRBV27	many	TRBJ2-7	CASSVTGVEQYF	TGTGCCAGCAGTGTAACAGGGGTCGAGCAGTACTTC
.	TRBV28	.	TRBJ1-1	CASSSRERTEAFF	TGTGCCAGCAGTTCCAGGGAGAGGACTGAAGCTTTCTTT
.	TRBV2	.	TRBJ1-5	CARGGSNSNQPQHF	TGTGCCAGAGGAGGTAGCAATAGCAATCAGCCCCAGCATTTT
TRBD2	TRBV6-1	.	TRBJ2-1	CASSDQGGGLREQFF	TGTGCCAGCAGTGATCAAGGCGGGGGGCTCCGGGAGCAGTTCTTC
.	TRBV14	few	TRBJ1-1	CASSQDLRTKAFF	TGTGCCAGCAGCCAAGATCTCAGGACCAAAGCTTTCTTT
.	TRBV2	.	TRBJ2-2	CASSEAAGVTENTGELFF	TGTGCCAGCAGTGAAGCCGCTGGAGTAACGGAGAACACCGGGGAGCTGTTTTTT
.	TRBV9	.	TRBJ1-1	CASSPGRGPNTEAFF	TGTGCCAGCAGCCCCGGACGGGGCCCTAACACTGAAGCTTTCTTT
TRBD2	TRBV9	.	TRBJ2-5	CASSVSLAGSQETQYF	TGTGCCAGCAGCGTAAGCCTAGCGGGATCTCAAGAGACCCAGTACTTC
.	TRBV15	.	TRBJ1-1	CAAGPSSLNTEAFF	TGTGCCGCAGGCCCTAGCTCACTGAACACTGAAGCTTTCTTT
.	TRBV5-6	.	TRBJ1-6	CASSLVGGNSPLHF	TGTGCCAGCAGCTTGGTCGGAGGTAATTCACCCCTCCACTTT
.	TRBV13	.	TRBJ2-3	CASSLGRAGHMDTQYF	TGTGCCAGCAGCTTAGGCCGGGCGGGTCACATGGATACGCAGTATTTT
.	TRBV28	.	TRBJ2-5	CASSLETQYF	TGTGCCAGCAGTTTAGAGACCCAGTACTTC
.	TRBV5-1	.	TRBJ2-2	CATQGGYGELFF	TGCGCCACCCAGGGCGGCTACGGGGAGCTGTTTTTT
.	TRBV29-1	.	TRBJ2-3	CSVIGRGNTDTQYF	TGCAGCGTTATAGGGCGGGGAAACACAGATACGCAGTATTTT
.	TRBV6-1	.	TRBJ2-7	CASKMGYEQYF	TGTGCCAGTAAGATGGGCTACGAGCAGTACTTC
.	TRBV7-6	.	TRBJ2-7	CASSLGGGFNEQYF	TGTGCCAGCAGCTTGGGTGGGGGGTTCAACGAGCAGTACTTC
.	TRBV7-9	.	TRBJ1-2	CASSDTRALPSRNYGYTF	TGTGCCAGCAGCGATACCCGGGCTCTACCCAGCCGTAACTATGGCTACACCTTC
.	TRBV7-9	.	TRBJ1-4	CASSLVSTTNEKLFF	TGTGCCAGCAGCTTAGTGTCAACAACTAATGAAAAACTGTTTTTT
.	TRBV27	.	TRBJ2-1	CASSLMGAGNEQFF	TGTGCCAGCAGTTTAATGGGAGCGGGTAATGAGCAGTTCTTC
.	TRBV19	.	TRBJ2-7	CASSIDERPYEQYF	TGTGCCAGTAGTATAGATGAGAGACCCTACGAGCAGTACTTC
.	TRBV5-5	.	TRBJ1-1	CASSFLQGGTEAFF	TGTGCCAGCAGCTTCTTGCAGGGAGGCACTGAAGCTTTCTTT
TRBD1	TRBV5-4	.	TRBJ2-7	CASSLGDRGYYHEQYF	TGTGCCAGCAGCCTAGGGGACAGGGGATATTACCACGAGCAGTACTTC
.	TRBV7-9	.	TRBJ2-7	CASSLAARGRISYEQYF	TGTGCCAGCAGCTTAGCGGCTCGGGGCAGGATCTCCTACGAGCAGTACTTC
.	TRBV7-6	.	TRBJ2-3	CASSDRRSTDTQYF	TGTGCCAGCAGCGACAGGCGTAGCACAGATACGCAGTATTTT
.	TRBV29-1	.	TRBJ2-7	CSVVGGGIEGEQYF	TGCAGCGTTGTAGGGGGGGGAATCGAGGGCGAGCAGTACTTC
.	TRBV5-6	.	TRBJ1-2	CASRLTGTPTYGYTF	TGTGCCAGCCGGTTAACCGGGACACCAACCTATGGCTACACCTTC